Each of the 10 T cell receptor beta chains below was sequenced from the same sample in a study of PD-1 blockade in classical Hodgkin lymphoma. The method was immunoSEQ multiplex PCR; TCRdb's version includes in-frame clones alone and lacks a portion of them. The sample has around 31,000 clones, 81% seen once. Time point meaning: cycle 4 day 1 (C4D1), after less than seven weeks of nivolumab. Every patient had relapsed following autologous stem cell transplantation, and cohorts differed in brentuximab vedotin exposure. The source was peripheral blood mononuclear cells (PBMCs), collected before the fourth cycle of nivolumab. The receptors originated from a human donor with classical Hodgkin lymphoma.

The V and J genes are TRBV2 and TRBJ1-5, with 8 bases matching TRBD1. Trimming cost V 6 bases and J 2 bases; bases outside gene matches: 6. The CDR3 length is 15 residues. The V gene's germline CDR1 is SNHLY and CDR2 FYNNEI. Written as DNA, the CDR3 is TGTGCCAGCAGCAGGGGGCCCCTAGGCAATCAGCCCCAGCATTTT. As protein: CASSRGPLGNQPQHF.

This chain connects TRBV7-8 to TRBJ1-1; 10 bases are shared with TRBD1. Germline V gene sequence: CDR1 SGHVS, CDR2 FQNEAQ. The V segment lost 5 bases and the J segment 4 bases; nucleotides outside the gene matches: 4. CDR3 length equals 14 residues. CDR3 DNA sequence: TGTGCCAGCAGCCGCCGGACAGGGGGCACTGAAGCTTTCTTT. Its protein product is CASSRRTGGTEAFF. The whole variable domain, remainder taken from reference TRBV7-8 and TRBJ1-1, is GAGVSQSPRYKVAKRGQDVALRCDPISGHVSLFWYQQALGQGPEFLTYFQNEAQLDKSGLPSDRFFAERPEGSVSTLKIQRTQQEDSAVYLCASSRRTGGTEAFFGQGTRLTVV.

This clone was picked up one time. The chain couples TRBV28 to TRBJ1-6, with D perhaps TRBD1 (5 bases). V shed 7 bases and J shed 8 bases, with 12 bases lying between them. Germline CDR1 MDHEN, CDR2 SYDVKM. The CDR3 sequence is 13 residues long. CDR3: CASISGADSPLHF. As DNA, the CDR3 is TGTGCCAGCATTTCTGGGGCCGATTCACCCCTCCACTTT.

CDR3 protein: CASSLVAGIPWVEAFF. CDR3 sequence (DNA): TGTGCCAGCAGCTTAGTGGCAGGGATTCCATGGGTTGAAGCTTTCTTT. The chain recombines TRBV11-3 with TRBJ1-1; tentative D call: TRBD1 (5 bases). Between the trimmed V and J ends, which lost 1 base and 7 bases, there was a span of 19 bases. Germline V gene lookup returns CDR1 SGHNT and CDR2 YENEEA. The CDR3 extends over 16 amino acids.

The V call is TRBV30, the J call TRBJ2-1, with D possibly TRBD2 on 5 matching bases. CDR1 GTSNPN and CDR2 SVGIG come from the germline V gene (reference sequence). This CDR3 has 13 residues. The V end was cut by 0 bases, the J end by 10 bases, with 13 bases between. The CDR3 sequence: CAWSVQGPGEQFF. The CDR3 nucleotides read TGTGCCTGGAGTGTACAAGGTCCGGGGGAGCAGTTCTTC.

CDR3 loop: CSSDGASGRSTDTQYF. The DNA for the CDR3 is TGCAGCTCCGACGGGGCTAGCGGGAGGTCCACAGATACGCAGTATTTT. The J gene is TRBJ2-3, the V gene TRBV29-1, with TRBD2 matching 11 bases. The CDR3 totals 16 residues. From germline, CDR1 is SQVTM and CDR2 ANQGSEA. Germline trimming cut 8 bases from V and 2 bases from J; bases unmatched to any gene: 12.

This clone was recorded a few times. V and J are TRBV7-2 and TRBJ2-5, with 7 bases fitting TRBD2. This CDR3 is built from 14 residues. The V gene end was trimmed by 5 bases and the J gene end by 2 bases; junction bases not matched to a gene: 5. Germline loops: CDR1 SGHTA, CDR2 FQGNSA. The CDR3 nucleotides read TGTGCCAGCAGCCATAGCGGGCGTCAAGAGACCCAGTACTTC. Amino acids: CASSHSGRQETQYF.

The chain recombines TRBV4-1 with TRBJ2-5; TRBD1 agrees at 7 bases. The CDR3 is made up of 14 amino acids. V lost 4 bases, J lost 6 bases, and 8 bases stayed unmatched. Germline V gives CDR1 MGHRA, CDR2 YSYEKL. The CDR3 DNA reads TGCGCCAGCAGCCTGGAAGGGGGCGCCAAGACCCAGTACTTC. Protein product: CASSLEGGAKTQYF.

CDR3 region: CASSLAGGDYGYTF. CDR3 nucleotide sequence: TGTGCCAGCAGCTTAGCAGGGGGGGACTATGGCTACACCTTC. This chain connects TRBV7-9 to TRBJ1-2, with D perhaps matching TRBD1 (6 bases). Germline V CDR1 and CDR2: SEHNR, FQNEAQ (reference sequence). CDR3 length: 14 amino acids. V gave up 0 bases and J gave up 3 bases, with 8 bases separating them.

The table lists this clone with a few counts. J is TRBJ1-4 and V is TRBV6-5; D gene unclear. V was trimmed by 4 bases and J by 7 bases, leaving 13 bases between them. The CDR3 covers 14 residues. The germline V gene encodes CDR1 MNHEY and CDR2 SVGAGI. CDR3 nucleotides: TGTGCCAGCAGTTCCCGCACAGTCAGTGAAAAACTGTTTTTT. Translation: CASSSRTVSEKLFF.